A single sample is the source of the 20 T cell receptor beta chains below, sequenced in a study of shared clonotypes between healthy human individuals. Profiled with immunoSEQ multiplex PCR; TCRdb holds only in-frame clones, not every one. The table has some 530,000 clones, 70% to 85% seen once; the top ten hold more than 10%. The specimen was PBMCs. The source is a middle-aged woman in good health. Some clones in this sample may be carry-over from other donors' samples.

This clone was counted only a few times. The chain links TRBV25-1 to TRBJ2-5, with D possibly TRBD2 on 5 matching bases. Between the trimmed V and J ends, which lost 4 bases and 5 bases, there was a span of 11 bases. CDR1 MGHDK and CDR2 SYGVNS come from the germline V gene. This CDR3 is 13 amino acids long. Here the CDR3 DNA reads TGTGCCAGCAGTGGGCGCGGGCTTGAGACCCAGTACTTC. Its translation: CASSGRGLETQYF.

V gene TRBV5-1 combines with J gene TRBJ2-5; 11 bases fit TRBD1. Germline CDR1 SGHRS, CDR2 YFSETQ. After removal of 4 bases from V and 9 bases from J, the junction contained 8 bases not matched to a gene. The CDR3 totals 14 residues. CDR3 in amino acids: CASSDPGQGDSQYF. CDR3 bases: TGCGCCAGCAGCGACCCGGGACAGGGGGATTCCCAGTACTTC.

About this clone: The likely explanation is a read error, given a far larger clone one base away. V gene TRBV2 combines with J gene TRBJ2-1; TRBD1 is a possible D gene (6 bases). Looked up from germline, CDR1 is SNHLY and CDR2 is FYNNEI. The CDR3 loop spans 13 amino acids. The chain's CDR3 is CASEGTHNNGQFF. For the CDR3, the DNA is TGTGCCAGCGAGGGGACACATAACAATGGGCAGTTCTTC.

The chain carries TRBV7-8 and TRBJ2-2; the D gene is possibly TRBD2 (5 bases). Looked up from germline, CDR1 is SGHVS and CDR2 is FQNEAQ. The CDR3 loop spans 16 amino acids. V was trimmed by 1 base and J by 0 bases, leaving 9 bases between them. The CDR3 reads CASSLGSRANTGELFF. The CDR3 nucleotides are TGTGCCAGCAGCTTAGGGTCGCGGGCGAACACCGGGGAGCTGTTTTTT.

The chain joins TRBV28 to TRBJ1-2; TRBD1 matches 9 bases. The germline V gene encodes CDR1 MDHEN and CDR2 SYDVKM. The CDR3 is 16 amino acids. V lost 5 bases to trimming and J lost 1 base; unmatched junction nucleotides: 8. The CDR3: CASSPDRGYLNYGYTF. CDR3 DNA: TGTGCCAGCAGTCCGGACAGGGGATACCTTAACTATGGCTACACCTTC.

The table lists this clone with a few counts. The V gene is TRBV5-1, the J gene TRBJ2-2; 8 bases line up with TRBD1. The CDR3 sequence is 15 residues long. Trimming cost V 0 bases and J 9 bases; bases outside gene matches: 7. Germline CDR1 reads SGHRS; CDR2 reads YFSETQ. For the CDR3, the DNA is TGCGCCAGCAGCTTGGTGGACAGGGAGAGCCGGGAGCTGTTTTTT. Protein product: CASSLVDRESRELFF.

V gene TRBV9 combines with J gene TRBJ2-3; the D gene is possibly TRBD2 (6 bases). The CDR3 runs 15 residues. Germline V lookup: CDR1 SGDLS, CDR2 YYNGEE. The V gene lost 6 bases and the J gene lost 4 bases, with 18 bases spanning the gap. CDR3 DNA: TGTGCCAGCACCCCGGGCCTAGCGTCCCCAGATACGCAGTATTTT. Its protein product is CASTPGLASPDTQYF.

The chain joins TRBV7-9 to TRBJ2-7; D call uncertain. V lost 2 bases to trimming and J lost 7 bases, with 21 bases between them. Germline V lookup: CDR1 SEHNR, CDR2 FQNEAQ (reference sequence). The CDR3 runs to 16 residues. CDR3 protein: CASSLSALPSVGEQYF. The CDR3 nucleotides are TGTGCCAGCAGCTTATCTGCGTTGCCGTCTGTTGGGGAGCAGTACTTC.

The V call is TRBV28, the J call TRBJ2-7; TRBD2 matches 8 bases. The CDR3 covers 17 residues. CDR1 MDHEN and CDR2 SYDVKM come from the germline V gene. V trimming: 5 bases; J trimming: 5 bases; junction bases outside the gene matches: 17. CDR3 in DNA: TGTGCCAGCAGTGCTCTTTTCCGAGTTAGCGGGATGGACGAGCAGTACTTC. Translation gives CASSALFRVSGMDEQYF.

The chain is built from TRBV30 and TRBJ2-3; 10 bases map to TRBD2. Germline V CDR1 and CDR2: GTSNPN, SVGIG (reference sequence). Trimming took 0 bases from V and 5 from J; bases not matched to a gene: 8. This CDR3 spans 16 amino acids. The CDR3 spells CAWSVQVAGGGDTQYF. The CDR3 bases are TGTGCCTGGAGTGTACAGGTAGCGGGAGGTGGAGATACGCAGTATTTT.

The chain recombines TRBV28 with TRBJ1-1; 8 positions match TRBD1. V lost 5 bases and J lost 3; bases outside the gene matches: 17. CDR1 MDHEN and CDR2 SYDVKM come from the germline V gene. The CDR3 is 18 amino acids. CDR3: CASSPLGQGALIDTEAFF. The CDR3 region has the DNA TGTGCCAGCAGTCCTCTGGGTCAGGGGGCTCTGATCGACACTGAAGCTTTCTTT.

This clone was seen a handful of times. CDR3 in DNA: TGTGCCAGCAGTTTCGGCGCTAATCAGCCCCAGCATTTT. Translation gives CASSFGANQPQHF. This chain joins TRBV27 and TRBJ1-5; D is uncertain. The V end lost 3 bases, the J end lost 4 bases, and 7 bases lay between the germline ends. The CDR3 extends over 13 amino acids. Germline V gene data show CDR1 as MNHEY and CDR2 as SMNVEV (reference sequence).

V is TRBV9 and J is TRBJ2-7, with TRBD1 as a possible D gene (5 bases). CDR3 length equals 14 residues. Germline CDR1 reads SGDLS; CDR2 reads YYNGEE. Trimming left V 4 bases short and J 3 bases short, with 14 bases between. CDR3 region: CASSPRWGFYEQYF. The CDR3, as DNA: TGTGCCAGCAGCCCTCGATGGGGCTTCTACGAGCAGTACTTC.

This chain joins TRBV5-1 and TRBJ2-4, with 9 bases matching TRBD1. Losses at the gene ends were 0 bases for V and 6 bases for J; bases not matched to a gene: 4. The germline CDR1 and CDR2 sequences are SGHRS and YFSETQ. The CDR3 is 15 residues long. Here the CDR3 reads CASSLVQGARNIQYF. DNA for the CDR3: TGCGCCAGCAGCTTGGTACAGGGGGCACGAAACATTCAGTACTTC.

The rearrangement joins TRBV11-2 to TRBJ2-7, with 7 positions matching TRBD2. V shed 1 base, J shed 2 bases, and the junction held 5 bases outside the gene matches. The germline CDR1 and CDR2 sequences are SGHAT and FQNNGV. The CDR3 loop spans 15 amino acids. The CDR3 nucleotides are TGTGCCAGCAGCTTAGGGGTAGCGGGCACCTACGAGCAGTACTTC. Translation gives CASSLGVAGTYEQYF.

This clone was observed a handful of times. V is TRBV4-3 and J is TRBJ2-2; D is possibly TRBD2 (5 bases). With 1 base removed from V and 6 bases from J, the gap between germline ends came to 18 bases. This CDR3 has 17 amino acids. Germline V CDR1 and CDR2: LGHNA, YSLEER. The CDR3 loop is CASSQVSGSTTPGELFF. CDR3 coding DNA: TGCGCCAGCAGCCAAGTTAGTGGGAGTACAACCCCCGGGGAGCTGTTTTTT.

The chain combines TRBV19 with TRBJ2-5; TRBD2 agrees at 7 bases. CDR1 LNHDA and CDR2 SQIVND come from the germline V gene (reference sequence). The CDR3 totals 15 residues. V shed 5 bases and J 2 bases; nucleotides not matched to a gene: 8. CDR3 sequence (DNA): TGTGCCAGTAGTTTGTCGGCTAGCGGACAAGAGACCCAGTACTTC. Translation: CASSLSASGQETQYF.

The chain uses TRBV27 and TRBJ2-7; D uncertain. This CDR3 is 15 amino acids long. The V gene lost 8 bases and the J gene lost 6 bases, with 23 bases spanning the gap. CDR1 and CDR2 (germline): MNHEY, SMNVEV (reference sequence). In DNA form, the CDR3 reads TGTGCCAGCGGGATATCGAACCCACTTGCTAGCGAGCAGTACTTC. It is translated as CASGISNPLASEQYF.

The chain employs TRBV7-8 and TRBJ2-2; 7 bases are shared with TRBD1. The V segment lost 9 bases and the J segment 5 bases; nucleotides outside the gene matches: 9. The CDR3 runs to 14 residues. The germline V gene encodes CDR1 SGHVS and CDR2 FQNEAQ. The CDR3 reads CASHEGAGTGELFF. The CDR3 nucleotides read TGTGCCAGTCACGAGGGGGCCGGGACCGGGGAGCTGTTTTTT.

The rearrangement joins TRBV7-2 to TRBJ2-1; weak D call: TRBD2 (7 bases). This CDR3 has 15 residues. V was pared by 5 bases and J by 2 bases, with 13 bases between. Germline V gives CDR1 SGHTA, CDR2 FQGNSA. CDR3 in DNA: TGTGCCAGCAGCCCACGGGGGGACACCTACAATGAGCAGTTCTTC. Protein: CASSPRGDTYNEQFF.